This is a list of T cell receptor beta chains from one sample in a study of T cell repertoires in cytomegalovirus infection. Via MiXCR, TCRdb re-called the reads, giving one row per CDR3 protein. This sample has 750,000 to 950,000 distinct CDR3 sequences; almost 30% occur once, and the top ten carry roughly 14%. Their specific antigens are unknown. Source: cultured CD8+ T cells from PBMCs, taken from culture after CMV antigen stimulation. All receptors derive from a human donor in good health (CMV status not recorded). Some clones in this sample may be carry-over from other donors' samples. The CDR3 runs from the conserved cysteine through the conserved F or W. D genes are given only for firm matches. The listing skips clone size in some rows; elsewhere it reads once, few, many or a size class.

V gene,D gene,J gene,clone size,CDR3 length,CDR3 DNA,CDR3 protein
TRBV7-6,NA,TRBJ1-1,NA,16,TGTGCCAGCAGCTTAGAGACCTCTACATTGAACACTGAAGCTTTCTTT,CASSLETSTLNTEAFF
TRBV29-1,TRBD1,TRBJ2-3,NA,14,TGCAGCGTCCTACAGGGGGCTAGCACAGATACGCAGTATTTT,CSVLQGASTDTQYF
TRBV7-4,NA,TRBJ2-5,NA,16,TGTGCCAGCAGCCCACCGACCTGGGGGGACCAAGAGACCCAGTACTTC,CASSPPTWGDQETQYF
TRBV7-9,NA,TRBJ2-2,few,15,TGTGCCAGCAGCAAAAGGAGCGGGAACACCGGGGAGCTGTTTTTT,CASSKRSGNTGELFF
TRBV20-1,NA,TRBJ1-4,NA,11,TGCAGTGCCAGGGAGGGCTTAAAACTGTTTTTT,CSAREGLKLFF
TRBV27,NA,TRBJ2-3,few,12,TGTGCCAGCAGGCACGGCCGGGATACGCAGTATTTT,CASRHGRDTQYF
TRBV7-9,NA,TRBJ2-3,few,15,TGTGCCAGCAGCTCAAGCTTGGTATCCACAGATACGCAGTATTTT,CASSSSLVSTDTQYF
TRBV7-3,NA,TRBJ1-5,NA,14,TGTGCCAGCAGCAACCGGGACGGGAATCAGCCCCAGCATTTT,CASSNRDGNQPQHF
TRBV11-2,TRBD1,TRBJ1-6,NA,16,TGTGCCAGCAGCCCCTGGACAGGGGCGACCTATTCACCCCTCCACTTT,CASSPWTGATYSPLHF
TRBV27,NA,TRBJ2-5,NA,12,TGTGCCAGCAGGGATCCGCAAGAGACCCAGTACTTC,CASRDPQETQYF
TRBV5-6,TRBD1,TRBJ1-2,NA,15,TGTGCCAGCACCTTATACTGGACAGGGGAATATGGCTACACCTTC,CASTLYWTGEYGYTF
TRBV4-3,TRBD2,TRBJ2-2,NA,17,TGCGCCAGCAGCCAATCCCCCCCGGGGGAGGGCACCGGGGAGCTGTTTTTT,CASSQSPPGEGTGELFF
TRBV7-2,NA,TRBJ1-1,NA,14,TGTGCCAGCAGCTTAAAAGGGGCTAACACTGAAGCTTTCTTT,CASSLKGANTEAFF
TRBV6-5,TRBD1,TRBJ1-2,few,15,TGTGCCAGCAGTTACCCCGGGACAGGGTTGCATGGCTACACCTTC,CASSYPGTGLHGYTF
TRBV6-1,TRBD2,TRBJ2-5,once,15,TGTGCCAGCACCCTAGCGGGGGGGCTGAGAGAGACCCAGTACTTC,CASTLAGGLRETQYF
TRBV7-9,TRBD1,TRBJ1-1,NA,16,TGTGCCAGCAGCCCGAGACAGGGGCAAAGGAACACTGAAGCTTTCTTT,CASSPRQGQRNTEAFF
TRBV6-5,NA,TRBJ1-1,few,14,TGTGCCAGCAGTCCGGGACTTACGGGGACTGAAGCTTTCTTT,CASSPGLTGTEAFF
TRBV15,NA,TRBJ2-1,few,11,TGTGCCACCAGCACGGGTAATGAGCAGTTCTTC,CATSTGNEQFF
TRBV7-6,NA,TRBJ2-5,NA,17,TGTGCCAGCAGCTTAGGGGAGGGGGAGCGCTATCAAGAGACCCAGTACTTC,CASSLGEGERYQETQYF
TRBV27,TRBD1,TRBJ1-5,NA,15,TGTGCCAGGTCTTGGACAGGGGCTTACAATCAGCCCCAGCATTTT,CARSWTGAYNQPQHF
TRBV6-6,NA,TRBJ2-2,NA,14,TGTGCCAGCAGTTACGATCGTAACACCGGGGAGCTGTTTTTT,CASSYDRNTGELFF
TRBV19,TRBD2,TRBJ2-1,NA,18,TGTGCCAGTAGTTTCGATGAAAAAGCGGGGGGGCCCTTCGATGAGCAGTTCTTC,CASSFDEKAGGPFDEQFF
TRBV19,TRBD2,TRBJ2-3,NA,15,TGTGCCAGTAGTGGGTTAGCGGGGGGCCGGAATACGCAGTATTTT,CASSGLAGGRNTQYF
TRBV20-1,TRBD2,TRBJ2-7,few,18,TGCAGTGCTAGAGATAAGGAGACTAGCGGGGGGCTCTCCTACGAGCAGTACTTC,CSARDKETSGGLSYEQYF
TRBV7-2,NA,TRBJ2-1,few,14,TGTGCCAGCAGCTTGAAGTACCAGGGGAGTGAGCAGTTCTTC,CASSLKYQGSEQFF
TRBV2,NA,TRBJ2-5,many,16,TGTGCCAGCCTCTTCACAACAGGACAGACGCAAGAGACCCAGTACTTC,CASLFTTGQTQETQYF
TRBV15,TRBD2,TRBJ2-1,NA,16,TGTGCCACCAGCACACCACTAGCGGGGGGGCCCAATGAGCAGTTCTTC,CATSTPLAGGPNEQFF
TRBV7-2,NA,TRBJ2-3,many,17,TGTGCCAGCAGCTTAGAGATTGGGCGGGGAAAGGCAGATACGCAGTATTTT,CASSLEIGRGKADTQYF
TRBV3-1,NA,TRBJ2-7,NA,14,TGTGCCAGCAGCCAAGACAGTGATTCCTACGAGCAGTACTTC,CASSQDSDSYEQYF
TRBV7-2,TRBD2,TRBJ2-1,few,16,TGTGCCAGCAGCTGGACTAGCGGGGGAGCGGAAAATGAGCAGTTCTTC,CASSWTSGGAENEQFF
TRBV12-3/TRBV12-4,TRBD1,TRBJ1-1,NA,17,TGTGCCAGCAACTGGGACAGCGATTTGATCATGAACACTGAAGCTTTCTTT,CASNWDSDLIMNTEAFF
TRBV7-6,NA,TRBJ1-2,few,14,TGTGCCAGCAGCTTAGCGGAAGGAGTTGAGGGCTACACCTTC,CASSLAEGVEGYTF
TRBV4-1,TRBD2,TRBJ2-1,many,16,TGCGCCAGCAGCCAAGGGCCTCCAGCGGGGGGAAATGAGCAGTTCTTC,CASSQGPPAGGNEQFF
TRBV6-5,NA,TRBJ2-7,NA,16,TGTGCCAGCAGTTACTCTCTGGGGGAGTCGGGCTACGAGCAGTACTTC,CASSYSLGESGYEQYF
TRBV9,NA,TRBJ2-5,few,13,TGTGCCAGCAGCGTACAGGAGCAAGAGACCCAGTACTTC,CASSVQEQETQYF
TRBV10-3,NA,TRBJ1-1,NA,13,TGTGCCATCAGTGAGCCGGTGTTGACTGAAGCTTTCTTT,CAISEPVLTEAFF
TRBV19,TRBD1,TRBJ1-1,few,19,TGTGCCAGTAGTATAGACCTATCAGGGACAGGGGGCCCGAACACTGAAGCTTTCTTT,CASSIDLSGTGGPNTEAFF
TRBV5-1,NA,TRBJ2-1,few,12,TGCGCCAGCACCCAGAAATGGAATGAGCAGTTCTTC,CASTQKWNEQFF
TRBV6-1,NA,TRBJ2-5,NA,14,TGTGCCAGCAGCCAGATTGGGCCAAAAGAGACCCAGTACTTC,CASSQIGPKETQYF
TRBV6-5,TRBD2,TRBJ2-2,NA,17,TGTGCCAGCAGTTACGGGCTAGCGGGGGGGCTTGGCGGGGAGCTGTTTTTT,CASSYGLAGGLGGELFF
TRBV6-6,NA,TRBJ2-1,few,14,TGTGCCAGCAGTTTCGATAGGGGGGGGAATGAGCAGTTCTTC,CASSFDRGGNEQFF
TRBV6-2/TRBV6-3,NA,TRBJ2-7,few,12,TGTGCCAGCAGGGACAACCCCCCCGAGCAGTACTTC,CASRDNPPEQYF
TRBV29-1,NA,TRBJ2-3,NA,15,TGCAGCGTTCCGGGAGTGGGGGGGCCAACAGATACGCAGTATTTT,CSVPGVGGPTDTQYF
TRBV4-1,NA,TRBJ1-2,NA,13,TGCGCCAGCAGCCAAGAAGTCAGCTATGGCTACACCTTC,CASSQEVSYGYTF
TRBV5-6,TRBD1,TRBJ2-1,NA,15,TGTGCCAGCAGCGAATACAGGGGGACCTACAATGAGCAGTTCTTC,CASSEYRGTYNEQFF
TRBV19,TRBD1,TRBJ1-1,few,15,TGTGCCAGTAGTAAGCACAGGGGCTCGAACACTGAAGCTTTCTTT,CASSKHRGSNTEAFF
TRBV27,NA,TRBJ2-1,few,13,TGTGCCAGCAGTTTGGATGGTGTGAATGAGCAGTTCTTC,CASSLDGVNEQFF
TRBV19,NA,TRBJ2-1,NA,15,TGTGCCAGTAGCTCATCGGGATCTGGGTACAATGAGCAGTTCTTC,CASSSSGSGYNEQFF
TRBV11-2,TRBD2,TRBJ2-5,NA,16,TGTGCCAGCAGCTCCCAGACTAGCGGGGGGCAAGAGACCCAGTACTTC,CASSSQTSGGQETQYF
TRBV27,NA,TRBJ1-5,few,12,TGTGCCAGCGGCAAGATTAATCAGCCCCAGCATTTT,CASGKINQPQHF
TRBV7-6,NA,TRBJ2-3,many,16,TGTGCCAGCAGCGGAGGGGAGTCAGAGGACACAGATACGCAGTATTTT,CASSGGESEDTDTQYF
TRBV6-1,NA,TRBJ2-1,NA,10,TGTGCCAGCCTCCTAGGTGAGCAGTTCTTC,CASLLGEQFF
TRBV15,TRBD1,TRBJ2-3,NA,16,TGTGCCACCAGCGGAACCACAGGGGTTAGCACAGATACGCAGTATTTT,CATSGTTGVSTDTQYF
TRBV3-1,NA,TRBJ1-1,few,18,TGTGCCAGCAGCCAAGAAGGTGTACCCTTTTCGATGAACACTGAAGCTTTCTTT,CASSQEGVPFSMNTEAFF
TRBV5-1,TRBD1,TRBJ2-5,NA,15,TGCGCCAGCTCGGAATTTCCAGGGGGCTCGGAGACCCAGTACTTC,CASSEFPGGSETQYF